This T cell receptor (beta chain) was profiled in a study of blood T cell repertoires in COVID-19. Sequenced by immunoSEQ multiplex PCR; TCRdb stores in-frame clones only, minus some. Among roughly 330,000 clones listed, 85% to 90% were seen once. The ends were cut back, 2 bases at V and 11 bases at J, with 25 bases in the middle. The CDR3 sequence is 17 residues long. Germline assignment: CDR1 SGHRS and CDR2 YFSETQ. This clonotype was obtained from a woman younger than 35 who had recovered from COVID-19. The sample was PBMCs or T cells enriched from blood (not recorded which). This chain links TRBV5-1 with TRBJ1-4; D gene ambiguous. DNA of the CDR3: TGCGCCAGCAGCTTAGGAGGATCAGGCGGGCTTGGGGAGAAACTGTTTTTT. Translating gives CASSLGGSGGLGEKLFF.